Listed below are T cell receptor beta chains from one sample, sequenced in a study of blood T cell repertoires in COVID-19. Method: immunoSEQ multiplex PCR; TCRdb's copy keeps in-frame clones and lacks some. The table includes 200,000 to 250,000 clones, approximately 87% detected once. The sequenced sample was PBMCs or T cells enriched from blood (not recorded which). These TCRs come from a woman in her forties or fifties in a cohort exposed to, infected with or recovered from COVID-19 (not recorded which). Each CDR3 is given with its conserved first and last residue. The D gene is left open where the match is weak. Only some rows state a clone size, as once, few, many or a class for expanded clones.

TRBV4-2	NA	NA	TRBJ1-1	TGTGCCAGTACCGAGACGGGGAACACTGAAGCTTTCTTT	CASTETGNTEAFF
TRBV24-1	NA	NA	TRBJ2-7	TGTGCCACCCGCTCGAGGCCGGAGTGTACCTACGAGCAGTACTTC	CATRSRPECTYEQYF
TRBV7-8	TRBD1	NA	TRBJ1-2	TGTGCCAGCAGCCGACAGGGGGACTATGGCTACACCTTC	CASSRQGDYGYTF
TRBV7-2	TRBD2	NA	TRBJ2-3	TGTGCCAGCAGCCGGGAGTGGGCGGGGGGTGCAGATACGCAGTATTTT	CASSREWAGGADTQYF
TRBV9	NA	once	TRBJ2-2	TGTGCCAGCAGCCGACCGGACACAGGGGAGCTGTTTTTT	CASSRPDTGELFF
TRBV24-1	NA	NA	TRBJ2-7	TGTGCCACCAGTGATGTGTCCGACAACGAGCAGTACTTC	CATSDVSDNEQYF
TRBV12-3/TRBV12-4	TRBD2	NA	TRBJ2-7	TGTGCCAGCAGTTGGGGGGGCTACGAGCAGTACTTC	CASSWGGYEQYF
TRBV6-5	TRBD2	few	TRBJ2-2	TGTGCCAGCAGTCGGGCTAGCGGTAGCACCGGGGAGCTGTTTTTT	CASSRASGSTGELFF
TRBV7-2	TRBD2	once	TRBJ2-7	TGTGCCAGCAGCTTCAAGAGCGGGGGGGAAACCTACGAGCAGTACTTC	CASSFKSGGETYEQYF
TRBV19	NA	NA	TRBJ1-2	TGTGCCAGTAGTAAGGGAAGCGGCTATGGCTACACCTTC	CASSKGSGYGYTF
TRBV19	NA	few	TRBJ1-5	TGTGCCAGTAGTATAGAACGGGGCAATCAGCCCCAGCATTTT	CASSIERGNQPQHF
TRBV3-1/TRBV3-2	NA	NA	TRBJ2-5	TGTGCCAGCAGCCCCGGACTTCAAGAGACCCAGTACTTC	CASSPGLQETQYF
TRBV12-3/TRBV12-4	TRBD1	NA	TRBJ2-1	TGTGCCAGCAGTTACAGGGGAATAAGTGAGCAGTTCTTC	CASSYRGISEQFF
TRBV10-3	NA	NA	TRBJ2-7	TGTGCCATCAGTGAGGGTGGGGACTTTTCCTACGAGCAGTACTTC	CAISEGGDFSYEQYF
TRBV29-1	NA	NA	TRBJ1-2	TGCAGCGCCGACCTTCTCGGAGGTTATGGCTACACCTTC	CSADLLGGYGYTF
TRBV18	TRBD1	few	TRBJ1-1	TGTGCCAGCTCCCTTATTCAGGGGGAGGCTGAAGCTTTCTTT	CASSLIQGEAEAFF
TRBV9	NA	few	TRBJ1-2	TGTGCCAGCAGTGGAGGACAGACTTATGGCTACACCTTC	CASSGGQTYGYTF
TRBV4-1	TRBD1	NA	TRBJ1-5	TGCGCCAGCAGCCAGGAGACAGGGGGCGCGCCCCAGCATTTT	CASSQETGGAPQHF
TRBV15	TRBD1	NA	TRBJ1-1	TGTGCCACCAGCAGAGATGGGGGACAGGAAGCTTTCTTT	CATSRDGGQEAFF
TRBV11-2	TRBD2	NA	TRBJ2-1	TGTGCCAGCAGCTTAATGGGACTAGCGGGGGGTTCCCATGAGCAGTTCTTC	CASSLMGLAGGSHEQFF
TRBV7-2	TRBD1	once	TRBJ1-1	TGTGCCAGCAGACGACAGGGGATATTGAACACTGAAGCTTTCTTT	CASRRQGILNTEAFF
TRBV30	TRBD2	NA	TRBJ2-1	TGTGCCTGGAGGAGGCTAGCGGGGGGGAGCTCCTACAATGAGCAGTTCTTC	CAWRRLAGGSSYNEQFF
TRBV19	NA	NA	TRBJ1-5	TGTGCCAGTAGTATAGGGCCGGGGGATCAGCCCCAGCATTTT	CASSIGPGDQPQHF
TRBV19	NA	NA	TRBJ1-4	TGTGCCAGTACCACCGACCGTGGGGGGGGTGAAAAACTGTTTTTT	CASTTDRGGGEKLFF
TRBV27	TRBD2	NA	TRBJ2-3	TGTGCCAGCATGGCCAGCGGGGGCCTGAGCACAGATACGCAGTATTTT	CASMASGGLSTDTQYF
TRBV2	NA	NA	TRBJ1-6	TGTGCCAGCATCCAGGGTTCCTATAATTCACCCCTCCACTTT	CASIQGSYNSPLHF
TRBV7-9	TRBD1	NA	TRBJ1-2	TGTGCCAGCAGCTTAACCCAAACAGGGGGCCATGGCTACACCTTC	CASSLTQTGGHGYTF